This TCR beta chain was obtained from a study of Ad26.COV2.S vaccination and SARS-CoV-2 variants. Study-level findings and limits: Recipients given vaccine exceeded placebo recipients in spike-specific TCR breadth. In TCR breadth and depth analyses, total T cell responses may have been underestimated.

Indicated treatment: 15 to 20 received Ad26.COV2.S at low or high dose, single or two shots; 5 received placebo; per-sample allocation not given. Sampling was done on day 63 after the first vaccine or placebo injection. An Ad26 vector expressing Wuhan-strain SARS-CoV-2 spike served as the vaccine. The J segment lost 4 bases and the V segment lost 0 bases, leaving 0 bases of the junction unmatched. CDR3 length: 15 amino acids. The germline V gene encodes CDR1 MNHEY and CDR2 SMNVEV (reference sequence). As regards this clone: What it recognizes is unknown.

Measured with immunoSEQ multiplex PCR; TCRdb has only the in-frame clones, and not every one. Found here are about 460,000 clones, 70% to 90% of them singletons; the top ten hold about 1.7%. The sequence came from a person aged 18-65 years who received the Ad26.COV2.S COVID-19 vaccine or a placebo. This rearrangement joins TRBV27 to TRBJ2-1, with 10 bases matching TRBD2. Sequences were derived from peripheral blood, sampled in a trial of Ad26.COV2.S vaccine versus placebo. The CDR3 DNA follows: TGTGCCAGCAGTTTATCTAGCGGGGGGTACAATGAGCAGTTCTTC. Translated: CASSLSSGGYNEQFF.